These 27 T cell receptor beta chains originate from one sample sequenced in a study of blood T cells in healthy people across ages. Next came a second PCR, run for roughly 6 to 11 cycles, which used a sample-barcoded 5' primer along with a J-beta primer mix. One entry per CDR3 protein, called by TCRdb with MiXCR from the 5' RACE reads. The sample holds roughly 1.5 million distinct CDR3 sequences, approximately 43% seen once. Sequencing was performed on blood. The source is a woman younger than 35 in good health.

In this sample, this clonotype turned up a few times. The CDR3 bases are TGTGCCAGCAGGGTGACAGAAAATTCACCCCTCCACTTT. It specifies CASRVTENSPLHF. The V gene is TRBV6-6, the J gene TRBJ1-6; TRBD1 is a possible D gene (5 bases). Germline CDR1 MNHNY, CDR2 SVGAGI (reference sequence). The CDR3 runs 13 residues. V gave up 6 bases and J gave up 7 bases, with 10 bases separating them.

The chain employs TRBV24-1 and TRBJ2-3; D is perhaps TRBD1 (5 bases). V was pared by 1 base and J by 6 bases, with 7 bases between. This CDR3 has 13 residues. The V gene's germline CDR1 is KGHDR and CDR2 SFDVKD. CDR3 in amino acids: CATSDFKGDTQYF. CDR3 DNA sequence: TGTGCCACCAGTGATTTTAAGGGGGATACGCAGTATTTT.

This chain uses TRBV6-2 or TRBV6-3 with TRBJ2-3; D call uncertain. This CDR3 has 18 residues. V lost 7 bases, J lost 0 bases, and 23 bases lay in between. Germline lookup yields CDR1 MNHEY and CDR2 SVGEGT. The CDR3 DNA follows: TGTGCCAGCACACCCCGCCACGCGAGCTCGACTAGCACAGATACGCAGTATTTT. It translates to CASTPRHASSTSTDTQYF.

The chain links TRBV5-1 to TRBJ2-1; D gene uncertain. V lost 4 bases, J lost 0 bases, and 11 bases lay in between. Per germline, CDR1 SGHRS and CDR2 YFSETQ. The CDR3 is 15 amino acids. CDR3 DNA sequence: TGCGCCAGCAGCCCCAGCGTCCCCTCCTACAATGAGCAGTTCTTC. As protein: CASSPSVPSYNEQFF.

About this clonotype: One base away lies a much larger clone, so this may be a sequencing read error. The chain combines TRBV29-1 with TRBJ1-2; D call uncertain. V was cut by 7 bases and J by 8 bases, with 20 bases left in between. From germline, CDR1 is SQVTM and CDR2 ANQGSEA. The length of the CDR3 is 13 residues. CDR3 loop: CSAPYRLIGGYTF. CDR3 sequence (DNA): TGCAGCGCGCCCTATAGGCTCATTGGCGGCTACACCTTC. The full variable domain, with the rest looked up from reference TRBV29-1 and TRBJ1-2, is SAVISQKPSRDICQRGTSLTIQCQVDSQVTMMFWYRQQPGQSLTLIATANQGSEATYESGFVIDKFPISRPNLTFSTLTVSNMSPEDSSIYLCSAPYRLIGGYTFGSGTRLTVV.

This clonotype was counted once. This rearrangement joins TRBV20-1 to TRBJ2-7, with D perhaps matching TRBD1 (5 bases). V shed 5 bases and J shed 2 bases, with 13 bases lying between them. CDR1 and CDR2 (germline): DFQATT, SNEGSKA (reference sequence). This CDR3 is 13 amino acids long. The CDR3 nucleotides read TGCAGTGCTGCGGACATAGGGCCCTACGAGCAGTACTTC. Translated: CSAADIGPYEQYF.

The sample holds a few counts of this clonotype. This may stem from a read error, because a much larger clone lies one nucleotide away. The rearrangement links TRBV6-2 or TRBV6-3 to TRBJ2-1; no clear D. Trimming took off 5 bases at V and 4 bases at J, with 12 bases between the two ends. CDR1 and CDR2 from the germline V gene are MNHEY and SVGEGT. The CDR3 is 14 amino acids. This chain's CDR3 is CASSDQRAYNEQFF. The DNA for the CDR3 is TGTGCCAGCAGTGACCAGCGCGCTTACAATGAGCAGTTCTTC.

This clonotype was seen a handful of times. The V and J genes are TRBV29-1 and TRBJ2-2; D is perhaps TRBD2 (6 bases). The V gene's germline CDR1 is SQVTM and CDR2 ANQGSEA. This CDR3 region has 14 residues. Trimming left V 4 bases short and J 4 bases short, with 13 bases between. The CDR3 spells CSVVGGIGTGELFF. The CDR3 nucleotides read TGCAGCGTTGTTGGGGGGATTGGCACCGGGGAGCTGTTTTTT.

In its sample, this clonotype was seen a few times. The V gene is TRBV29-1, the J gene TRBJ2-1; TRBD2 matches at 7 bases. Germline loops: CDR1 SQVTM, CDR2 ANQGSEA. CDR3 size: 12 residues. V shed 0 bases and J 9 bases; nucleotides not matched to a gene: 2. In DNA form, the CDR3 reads TGCAGCGTTGAAGAGACTAGCTTTGAGCAGTTCTTC. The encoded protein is CSVEETSFEQFF.

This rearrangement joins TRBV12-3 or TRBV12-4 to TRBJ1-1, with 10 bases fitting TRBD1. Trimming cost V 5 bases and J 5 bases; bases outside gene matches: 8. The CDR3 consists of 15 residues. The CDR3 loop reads CASSHSRQGATEAFF. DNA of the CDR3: TGTGCCAGCAGTCACTCTCGACAGGGGGCGACTGAAGCTTTCTTT.

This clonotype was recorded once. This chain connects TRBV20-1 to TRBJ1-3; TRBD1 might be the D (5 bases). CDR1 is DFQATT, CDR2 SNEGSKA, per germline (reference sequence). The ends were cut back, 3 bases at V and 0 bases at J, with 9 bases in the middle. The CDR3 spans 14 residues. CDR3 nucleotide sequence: TGCAGTGCTAGCGGGCAGGGCTCTGGAAACACCATATATTTT. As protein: CSASGQGSGNTIYF.

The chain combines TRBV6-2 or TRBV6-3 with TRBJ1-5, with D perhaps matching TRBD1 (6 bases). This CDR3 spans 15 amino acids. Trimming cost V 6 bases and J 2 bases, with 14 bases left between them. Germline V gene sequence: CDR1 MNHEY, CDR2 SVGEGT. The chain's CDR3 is CASSNHRAGNQPQHF. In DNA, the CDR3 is TGTGCCAGCAGCAATCACAGGGCGGGCAATCAGCCCCAGCATTTT.

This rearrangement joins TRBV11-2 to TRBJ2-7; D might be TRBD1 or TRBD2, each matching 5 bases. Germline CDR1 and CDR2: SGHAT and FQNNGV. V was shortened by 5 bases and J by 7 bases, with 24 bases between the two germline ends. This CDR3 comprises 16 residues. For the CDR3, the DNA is TGTGCCAGCAGCCCAATCCGGGGACGTGGGAACAATGAGCAGTACTTC. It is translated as CASSPIRGRGNNEQYF.

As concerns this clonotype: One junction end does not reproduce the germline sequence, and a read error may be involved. The CDR3 spells CTSSQIRDMSHEQYF. In DNA, the CDR3 is TGTACCAGCAGTCAAATCCGGGACATGAGCCACGAGCAGTACTTC. The rearrangement joins TRBV11-2 to TRBJ2-5; perhaps TRBD1 as D (6 bases). The J call may be faulty, since TRBJ2-7 better matches the DNA end. Germline V gene lookup returns CDR1 SGHAT and CDR2 FQNNGV. The CDR3 consists of 15 residues.

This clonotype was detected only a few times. CDR3 residues: CARHGQGNEKLFF. The DNA of the CDR3 is TGTGCCAGACATGGACAGGGGAACGAAAAACTGTTTTTT. This sequence joins TRBV27 and TRBJ1-4, with 9 bases matching TRBD1. V trimming: 9 bases; J trimming: 8 bases; junction bases outside the gene matches: 7. From germline, CDR1 is MNHEY and CDR2 SMNVEV (reference sequence). The CDR3 is 13 residues long.

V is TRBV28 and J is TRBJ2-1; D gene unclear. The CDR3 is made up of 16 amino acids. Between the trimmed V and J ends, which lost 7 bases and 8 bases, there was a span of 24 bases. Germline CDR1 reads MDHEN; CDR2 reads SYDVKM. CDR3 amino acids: CASNSSDAQRHDEQFF. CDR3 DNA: TGTGCCAGCAATTCCTCGGACGCCCAACGTCACGATGAGCAGTTCTTC.

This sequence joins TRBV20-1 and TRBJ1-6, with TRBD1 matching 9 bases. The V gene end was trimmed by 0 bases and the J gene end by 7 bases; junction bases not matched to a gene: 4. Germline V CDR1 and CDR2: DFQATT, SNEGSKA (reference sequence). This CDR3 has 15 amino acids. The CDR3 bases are TGCAGTGCTAGAGATTCCGGGACAGGGAATTCACCCCTCCACTTT. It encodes CSARDSGTGNSPLHF.

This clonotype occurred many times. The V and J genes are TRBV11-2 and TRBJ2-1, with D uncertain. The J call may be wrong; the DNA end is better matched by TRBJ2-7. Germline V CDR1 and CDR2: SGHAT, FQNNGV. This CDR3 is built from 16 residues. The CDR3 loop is CASSQSHDSSYNEQYF. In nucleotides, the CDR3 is TGTGCCAGCAGCCAATCCCACGATTCCTCCTACAATGAGCAGTACTTC.

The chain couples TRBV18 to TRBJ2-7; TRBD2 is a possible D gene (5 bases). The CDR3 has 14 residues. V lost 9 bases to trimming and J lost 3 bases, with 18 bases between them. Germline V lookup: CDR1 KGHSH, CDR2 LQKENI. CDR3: CASTVTMGSYEQYF. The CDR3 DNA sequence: TGTGCCAGTACCGTAACTATGGGGAGCTACGAGCAGTACTTC.

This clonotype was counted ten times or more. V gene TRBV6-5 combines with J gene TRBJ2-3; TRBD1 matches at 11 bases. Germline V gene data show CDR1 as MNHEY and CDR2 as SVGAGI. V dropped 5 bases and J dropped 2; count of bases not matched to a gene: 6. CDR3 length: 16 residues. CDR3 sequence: CASSPMGQGDTDTQYF. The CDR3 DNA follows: TGTGCCAGCAGTCCCATGGGACAGGGGGACACAGATACGCAGTATTTT.

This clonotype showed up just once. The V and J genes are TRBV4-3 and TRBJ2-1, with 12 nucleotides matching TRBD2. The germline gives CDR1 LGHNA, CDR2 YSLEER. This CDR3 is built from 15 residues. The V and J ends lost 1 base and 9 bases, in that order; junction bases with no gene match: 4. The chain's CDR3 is CASSQGLAGVLEQFF. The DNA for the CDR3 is TGCGCCAGCAGCCAAGGACTAGCGGGAGTACTTGAGCAGTTCTTC.

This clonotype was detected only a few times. CDR3 in amino acids: CASSVESTELASYNEQYF. Here the CDR3 DNA reads TGTGCCAGCAGTGTGGAGTCAACGGAACTAGCCTCCTACAATGAGCAGTACTTC. V and J are TRBV25-1 and TRBJ2-1; D perhaps matches TRBD2 (6 bases). TRBJ2-7 explains the end of the DNA better; the J call may be wrong. Per the germline V gene, CDR1 is MGHDK and CDR2 is SYGVNS. The CDR3 is made up of 18 amino acids.

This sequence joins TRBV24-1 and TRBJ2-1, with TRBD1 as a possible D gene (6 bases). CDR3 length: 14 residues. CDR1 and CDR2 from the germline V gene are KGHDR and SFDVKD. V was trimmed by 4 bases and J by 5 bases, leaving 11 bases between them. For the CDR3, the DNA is TGTGCCACCAGTGACGCCGGACAGCACAATGAGCAGTTCTTC. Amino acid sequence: CATSDAGQHNEQFF.

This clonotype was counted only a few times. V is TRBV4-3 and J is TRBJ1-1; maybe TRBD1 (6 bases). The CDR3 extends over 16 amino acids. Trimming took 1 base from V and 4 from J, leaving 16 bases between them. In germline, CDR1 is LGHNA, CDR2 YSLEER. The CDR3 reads CASSQALTGWSTEAFF. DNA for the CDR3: TGCGCCAGCAGCCAAGCGCTGACAGGTTGGAGCACTGAAGCTTTCTTT.

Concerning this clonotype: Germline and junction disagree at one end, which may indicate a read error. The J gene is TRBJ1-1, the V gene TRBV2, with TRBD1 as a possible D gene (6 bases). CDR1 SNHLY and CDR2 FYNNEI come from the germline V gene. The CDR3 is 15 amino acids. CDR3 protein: CASSEARGSGTEAFF. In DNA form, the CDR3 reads TGTGCCAGCAGCGAAGCCAGGGGCTCGGGTACTGAAGCTTTCTTT.

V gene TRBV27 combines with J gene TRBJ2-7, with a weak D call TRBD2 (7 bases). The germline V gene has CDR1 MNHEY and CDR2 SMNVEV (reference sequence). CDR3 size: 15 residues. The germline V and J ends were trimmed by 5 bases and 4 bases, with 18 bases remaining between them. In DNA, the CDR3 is TGTGCCAGCAGTCCAGGGGTTACTAGCGTGTACGAGCAGTACTTC. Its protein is CASSPGVTSVYEQYF.

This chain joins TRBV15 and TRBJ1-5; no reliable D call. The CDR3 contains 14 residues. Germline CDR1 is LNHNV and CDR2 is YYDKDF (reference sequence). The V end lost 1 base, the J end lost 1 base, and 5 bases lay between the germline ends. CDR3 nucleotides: TGTGCCACCAGCAGAGTAAACAGCAATCAGCCCCAGCATTTT. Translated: CATSRVNSNQPQHF.